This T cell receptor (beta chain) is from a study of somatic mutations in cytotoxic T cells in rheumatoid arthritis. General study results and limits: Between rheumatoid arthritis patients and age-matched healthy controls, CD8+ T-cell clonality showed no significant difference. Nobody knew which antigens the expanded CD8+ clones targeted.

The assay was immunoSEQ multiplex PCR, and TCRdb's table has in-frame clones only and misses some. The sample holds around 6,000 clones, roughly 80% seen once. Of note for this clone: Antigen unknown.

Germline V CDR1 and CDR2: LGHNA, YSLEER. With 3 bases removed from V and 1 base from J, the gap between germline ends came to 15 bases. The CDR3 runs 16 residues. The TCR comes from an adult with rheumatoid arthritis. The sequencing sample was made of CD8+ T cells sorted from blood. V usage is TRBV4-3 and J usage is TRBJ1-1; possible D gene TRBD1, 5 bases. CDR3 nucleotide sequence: TGCGCCAGCAGCCAGGGGCGAGAAGGACAGAACACTGAAGCTTTCTTT. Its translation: CASSQGREGQNTEAFF.